This is a list of T cell receptor beta chains from one sample in a study of low-dose radiotherapy and immunotherapy resistance in tumors. TCRdb reprocessed the reads via MiXCR and lists one record per CDR3 protein. Counted here are 100,000 or so distinct CDR3 sequences, around 20% occurring once; the ten biggest clones make up roughly 4%. This specimen consisted of PBMCs, obtained after low-dose radiotherapy plus immunotherapy. Every receptor here comes from a male donor with prostate cancer. Each CDR3 is given with its conserved first and last residue.

CSVEVRRGGTEAFF	TRBV29-1	TRBJ1-1
CAITPPLGKGGTHSYNEQFF	TRBV7-9	TRBJ2-1
CASRPGTSAREQYF	TRBV7-9	TRBJ2-7
CASSLDRWSSGNTIYF	TRBV6-2/TRBV6-3	TRBJ1-3
CASSLARGPYEQYF	TRBV7-2	TRBJ2-7
CASSPPRSYNEQFF	TRBV18	TRBJ2-1
CSAREHSSTDTQYF	TRBV20-1	TRBJ2-3
CSARSRIYEQYF	TRBV20-1	TRBJ2-7
CAMGGTYNEQFF	TRBV10-3	TRBJ2-1
CSARNRVLLSHEQYF	TRBV20-1	TRBJ2-7
CASMGQGYGYTF	TRBV3-1	TRBJ1-2
CASSPSGTEYEQYF	TRBV18	TRBJ2-7
CASSPGFEGGQYF	TRBV7-3	TRBJ2-5
CRLQNGGSYNSPLHF	TRBV29-1	TRBJ1-6
CASSPFIGTAYEKLFF	TRBV18	TRBJ1-4
CASSPQGTGMDTQYF	TRBV5-6	TRBJ2-3
CSARRAGHEPQHF	TRBV20-1	TRBJ1-5
CSASSGGEQYF	TRBV20-1	TRBJ2-7
CASSLRTSGSTDTQYF	TRBV3-1	TRBJ2-3
CASSYVQDTEAFF	TRBV6-2/TRBV6-3	TRBJ1-1
CASSEPGQWYEQYF	TRBV2	TRBJ2-7
CASSLYRLAGGPGEPAPEQYF	TRBV12-3/TRBV12-4	TRBJ2-7
CASLYRVYYF	TRBV2	TRBJ2-3
CASSYANNQPQHF	TRBV7-9	TRBJ1-5
CASSLFSGDYNEQFF	TRBV5-1	TRBJ2-1
CASSLEIGYEQYF	TRBV5-1	TRBJ2-7
CSVAGSPSSYNEQFF	TRBV29-1	TRBJ2-1
CASSGDRDGNTIYF	TRBV9	TRBJ1-3
CASSLLTRGDSREQYF	TRBV7-9	TRBJ2-7
CASSLGTGSYNEQFF	TRBV6-6	TRBJ2-1
CASSASQGLAGASSYNEQFF	TRBV9	TRBJ2-1
CASSFQGPSEKLFF	TRBV27	TRBJ1-4
CATAGTASNQPQHF	TRBV12-3/TRBV12-4	TRBJ1-5
CASSFREEETQYF	TRBV6-2/TRBV6-3	TRBJ2-5
CASSSQNTGELFFFF	TRBV5-6	TRBJ2-2
CASSTYTGELFF	TRBV12-3/TRBV12-4	TRBJ2-2
CASSGSGGAGSDTQYF	TRBV6-5	TRBJ2-3
CASRISGEEQYF	TRBV5-1	TRBJ2-7
CAIRNQETQYF	TRBV10-3	TRBJ2-5
CASIDSANTGELFF	TRBV2	TRBJ2-2
CASSLGGNSPLHF	TRBV13	TRBJ1-6
CASSLGHPQETQYF	TRBV5-8	TRBJ2-5
CATSGLAGAPGRGNEQFF	TRBV24-1	TRBJ2-1
CASSLAWQGAGTEAFF	TRBV5-8	TRBJ1-1
CATSRARGAYNEQFF	TRBV15	TRBJ2-1
CASRGLETQYF	TRBV2	TRBJ2-5
CASSTGTEHNSPLHF	TRBV3-1	TRBJ1-6
CASSRAGASPNTGELFF	TRBV5-1	TRBJ2-2